This T cell receptor (beta chain) was recovered during a study of neoadjuvant anti-PD-1 for oral cavity cancer. Study-level findings and limits: After neoadjuvant nivolumab, PBMC T cell clonality was significantly higher in non-responders than responders.

Libraries were prepared by immunoSEQ multiplex PCR; TCRdb keeps only in-frame clonotypes and omits some of them. The table records more than 10,000 clones, roughly 60% of them present only once. CDR1 is WSHSY, CDR2 SAAADI, per germline. Trimming took 3 bases from V and 7 from J, leaving 12 bases between them. There are 13 residues in the CDR3. Analysis of PBMCs was direct, with no culture step. As concerns this clone: The antigen is not known.

This TCR was recovered from a person between 40 and 79 years old with oral cavity squamous cell carcinoma. The gene calls are TRBV10-2 and TRBJ1-1, with D hard to call. Material: PBMCs, obtained before nivolumab (anti-PD-1) treatment. The CDR3 here is CASSERRRDEAFF. Written as DNA, the CDR3 is TGCGCCAGCAGTGAAAGAAGGCGGGATGAAGCTTTCTTT.